These 21 T cell receptor beta chains originate from one sample sequenced in a study of blood T cell repertoires in COVID-19. The data were produced by immunoSEQ multiplex PCR, yet TCRdb's version contains in-frame clones alone and is incomplete. Here the sample spans some 150,000 clones, 65% to 90% being singletons. The sample was peripheral blood. These receptors all come from a man aged 50 to 59 with acute or convalescent COVID-19.

This chain uses TRBV27 with TRBJ1-1; 7 nucleotides line up with TRBD1. The germline CDR1 and CDR2 sequences are MNHEY and SMNVEV (reference sequence). The CDR3 is made up of 15 amino acids. Trimming cost V 4 bases and J 2 bases; bases outside gene matches: 7. In DNA, the CDR3 is TGTGCCAGCAGTTCCAGCCGGGACAGCAACACTGAAGCTTTCTTT. Amino acids: CASSSSRDSNTEAFF.

The V gene is TRBV18, the J gene TRBJ1-1; D unclear. Germline lookup yields CDR1 KGHSH and CDR2 LQKENI. This CDR3 has 12 amino acids. V was clipped by 3 bases and J by 6 bases, with 8 bases between them. The CDR3 region is CASSPPGSEAFF. The CDR3 DNA is TGTGCCAGCTCACCCCCCGGTTCTGAAGCTTTCTTT.

The chain is built from TRBV27 and TRBJ1-6; 8 bases line up with TRBD1. CDR1 and CDR2 (germline): MNHEY, SMNVEV (reference sequence). The CDR3 totals 17 residues. V shed 2 bases, J shed 7 bases, and the junction held 10 bases outside the gene matches. CDR3 bases: TGTGCCAGCAGTTTAAGAACGTCTGGGACAGGAAATTCACCCCTCCACTTT. Amino acid sequence: CASSLRTSGTGNSPLHF.

V is TRBV6-5 and J is TRBJ1-1, with TRBD1 matching 7 bases. V was clipped by 2 bases and J by 1 base; unmatched bases: 7. This CDR3 is 16 amino acids long. The germline V gene has CDR1 MNHEY and CDR2 SVGAGI. The CDR3: CASSYASRTGNTEAFF. The CDR3 bases are TGTGCCAGCAGTTACGCATCCAGGACAGGGAACACTGAAGCTTTCTTT.

The V call is TRBV6-5, the J call TRBJ1-2; TRBD1 agrees at 8 bases. V shed 7 bases, J shed 2 bases, and the junction held 6 bases outside the gene matches. The V gene's germline CDR1 is MNHEY and CDR2 SVGAGI. CDR3 size: 14 residues. The CDR3 reads CASTQGAANYGYTF. CDR3 in DNA: TGTGCCAGCACCCAGGGGGCGGCAAACTATGGCTACACCTTC.

In nucleotides, the CDR3 is TGTGCCAGCAGCTTTTGGGCGGGTCAAGAGACCCAGTACTTC. It encodes CASSFWAGQETQYF. The chain is built from TRBV11-2 and TRBJ2-5, with TRBD2 as a possible D gene (5 bases). Trimming took off 3 bases at V and 2 bases at J, with 10 bases between the two ends. Germline V lookup: CDR1 SGHAT, CDR2 FQNNGV. The CDR3 runs 14 residues.

The V and J genes are TRBV4-1 and TRBJ1-2, with 7 bases that match TRBD1. This CDR3 is 16 amino acids long. The germline V gene encodes CDR1 MGHRA and CDR2 YSYEKL. With 2 bases clipped from V and 8 bases from J, the junction kept 14 bases outside the gene matches. In DNA, the CDR3 is TGCGCCAGCAGCCAACTCCCGACAGGGTTGGCGGTGGGCTACACCTTC. Encoded protein: CASSQLPTGLAVGYTF.

V is TRBV6-5 and J is TRBJ1-1; no reliable D call. Germline V gene lookup returns CDR1 MNHEY and CDR2 SVGAGI. The CDR3 contains 13 residues. V lost 0 bases to trimming and J lost 5 bases, with 7 bases between them. The CDR3 DNA reads as TGTGCCAGCAGTTACTCGACTAGGACTGAAGCTTTCTTT. Translated: CASSYSTRTEAFF.

This clone was recorded once. The chain recombines TRBV7-8 with TRBJ2-7, with TRBD1 matching 7 bases. The V gene's germline CDR1 is SGHVS and CDR2 FQNEAQ. The CDR3 has 15 residues. V gave up 5 bases and J gave up 1 base; unmatched junction bases: 8. CDR3 protein: CASSLRDRLSYEQYF. The CDR3 bases are TGTGCCAGCAGCCTCCGGGACAGACTATCCTACGAGCAGTACTTC. The variable domain in full, completed from reference TRBV7-8 and TRBJ2-7, reads GAGVSQSPRYKVAKRGQDVALRCDPISGHVSLFWYQQALGQGPEFLTYFQNEAQLDKSGLPSDRFFAERPEGSVSTLKIQRTQQEDSAVYLCASSLRDRLSYEQYFGPGTRLTVT.

This clone showed up just once. The gene calls are TRBV30 and TRBJ2-2; D possibly corresponds to TRBD1 (7 bases). The length of the CDR3 is 13 residues. From germline, CDR1 is GTSNPN and CDR2 SVGIG (reference sequence). Trimming shortened V by 4 bases and J by 6 bases, and 12 bases separated the two germline ends. CDR3 sequence: CAWIQGEAGELFF. The CDR3 DNA reads TGTGCCTGGATCCAGGGGGAGGCCGGGGAGCTGTTTTTT.

This clone was detected once. CDR3 region: CASSFSGANNEKLFF. In DNA, the CDR3 is TGTGCCAGCAGTTTCAGTGGAGCAAATAATGAAAAACTGTTTTTT. V gene TRBV28 combines with J gene TRBJ1-4, with unresolved D. Germline lookup yields CDR1 MDHEN and CDR2 SYDVKM. Trimming stripped 3 bases from V and 4 bases from J, with 12 bases between. The CDR3 has 15 amino acids.

CDR3: CASSAHRGTEAFF. The CDR3 region has the DNA TGTGCCAGCAGCGCTCACAGGGGTACTGAAGCTTTCTTT. The V call is TRBV11-1, the J call TRBJ1-1; 7 positions agree with TRBD1. The junction had 5 bases not matched to a gene; V was cut back by 5 bases and J by 5 bases. From germline, CDR1 is SGHAT and CDR2 FQDESV (reference sequence). This CDR3 spans 13 amino acids.

The chain couples TRBV18 to TRBJ2-3, with D tentatively TRBD1 (6 bases). In germline, CDR1 is KGHSH, CDR2 LQKENI. V shed 5 bases and J shed 5 bases, with 17 bases lying between them. This CDR3 contains 15 residues. Here the CDR3 DNA reads TGTGCCAGCTCATTCGATACAGGGACCAGAGATACGCAGTATTTT. It is translated as CASSFDTGTRDTQYF.

The rearrangement links TRBV10-3 to TRBJ2-3, with 7 bases that match TRBD1. The CDR3 runs 16 residues. The germline V gene encodes CDR1 ENHRY and CDR2 SYGVKD. Unmatched junction bases numbered 8, after V lost 3 bases and J lost 2 bases. CDR3 bases: TGTGCCATCAGTGACTCGAAGGGGGCTTCCACAGATACGCAGTATTTT. This encodes CAISDSKGASTDTQYF.

The V and J genes are TRBV5-6 and TRBJ2-2, with D tentatively TRBD1 (5 bases). Trimming pared 3 bases from V and 2 bases from J, leaving 8 bases between. This CDR3 is built from 14 residues. In germline, CDR1 is SGHDT, CDR2 YYEEEE. The CDR3 DNA reads as TGTGCCAGCAGCTCCGGACAAAACACCGGGGAGCTGTTTTTT. Translation: CASSSGQNTGELFF.

The gene calls are TRBV11-3 and TRBJ1-1, with TRBD1 matching over 8 bases. The CDR3 loop spans 13 amino acids. Germline V gene lookup returns CDR1 SGHNT and CDR2 YENEEA. V gave up 6 bases and J gave up 5 bases; unmatched junction bases: 5. CDR3 amino acids: CASRTRQGTEAFF. DNA for the CDR3: TGTGCCAGCAGAACCAGACAGGGGACTGAAGCTTTCTTT.

The chain is built from TRBV3-1 (or the pseudogene TRBV3-2) and TRBJ2-1; the match to TRBD1 covers 7 bases. V trimming: 0 bases; J trimming: 1 base; junction bases outside the gene matches: 15. Germline V gene sequence: CDR1 LGHDT, CDR2 YNNKEL (reference sequence). The CDR3 totals 20 residues. The CDR3 spells CASSQDPPSARQGSYNEQFF. The CDR3 DNA reads TGTGCCAGCAGCCAAGATCCCCCATCGGCACGACAGGGTTCCTACAATGAGCAGTTCTTC.

V usage is TRBV18 and J usage is TRBJ1-1; possible D gene TRBD1, 6 bases. V was shortened by 3 bases and J by 0 bases, with 23 bases between the two germline ends. The CDR3 consists of 19 residues. Germline lookup yields CDR1 KGHSH and CDR2 LQKENI. The CDR3 sequence is CASSPLIPGRGAMNTEAFF. CDR3 DNA: TGTGCCAGCTCACCTTTAATCCCGGGCAGGGGTGCCATGAACACTGAAGCTTTCTTT.

The gene calls are TRBV30 and TRBJ1-5; D is unresolved. The V gene lost 2 bases and the J gene lost 0 bases, with 5 bases spanning the gap. CDR1 is GTSNPN, CDR2 SVGIG, per germline (reference sequence). The CDR3 extends over 13 amino acids. CDR3 coding DNA: TGTGCCTGGAGTCGGTATAGCAATCAGCCCCAGCATTTT. It codes for CAWSRYSNQPQHF.

The CDR3 is CASSLGGTGSSPLHF. DNA of the CDR3: TGTGCCAGCAGCTTAGGGGGGACAGGGAGTTCACCCCTCCACTTT. The rearrangement uses TRBV5-5 and TRBJ1-6; 9 bases agree with TRBD1. This CDR3 contains 15 residues. The trim removed 2 bases at V and 9 bases at J, leaving 6 bases unmatched. In germline, CDR1 is SGHKS, CDR2 YYEKEE (reference sequence). Based on the CDR3 plus reference TRBV5-5 and TRBJ1-6, the full variable domain is DAGVTQSPTHLIKTRGQQVTLRCSPISGHKSVSWYQQVLGQGPQFIFQYYEKEERGRGNFPDRFSARQFPNYSSELNVNALLLGDSALYLCASSLGGTGSSPLHFGNGTRLTVT.

The chain combines TRBV6-5 with TRBJ1-1, with no clear D. There are 14 residues in the CDR3. V was cut by 5 bases and J by 4 bases, with 14 bases left in between. CDR1 and CDR2 (germline): MNHEY, SVGAGI. Written as DNA, the CDR3 is TGTGCCAGCAGTACCTTCAGTTCGGGCACTGAAGCTTTCTTT. Residues: CASSTFSSGTEAFF.